What follows are 17 T cell receptor beta chains derived from one specimen sequenced in a study of blood T cell repertoires in COVID-19 (dated by TCRdb to the early 2020s). The library was built by means of the immunoSEQ multiplex PCR assay. Held by TCRdb, this immuneACCESS table contains in-frame sequences only and omits some clones. Under half of the omission traces to an unresolved V gene where checked; the cause of the rest is unknown. The table for this sample lists about 250,000 clones; around 90% of them were counted only once. 0.99% of the sample lies in the top ten. Sequencing was carried out using peripheral blood. The receptors derive from a woman in her forties who had recovered from COVID-19.

This chain connects TRBV7-2 to TRBJ2-3; 7 bases map to TRBD2. The CDR3 is made up of 16 amino acids. Germline V gene sequence: CDR1 SGHTA, CDR2 FQGNSA. The V and J ends lost 7 bases and 1 base, in that order; junction bases with no gene match: 11. The CDR3 protein is CASTPGLADRTDTQYF. The CDR3 DNA reads TGTGCCAGCACCCCGGGCCTAGCGGATCGCACAGATACGCAGTATTTT.

This clone was seen only once. The CDR3 bases are TGTGCCATCAGGGGACTAGCGAACACCGGGGAGCTGTTTTTT. Translated, it gives CAIRGLANTGELFF. This sequence joins TRBV10-3 and TRBJ2-2, with TRBD2 matching over 8 bases. In germline, CDR1 is ENHRY, CDR2 SYGVKD. This CDR3 is built from 14 residues. Trimming cost V 6 bases and J 0 bases; bases outside gene matches: 0.

This chain links TRBV5-1 with TRBJ2-5; 8 bases fit TRBD1. This CDR3 contains 15 residues. J gave up 6 bases and V 0 bases, and 7 bases lay outside the gene matches. The germline gives CDR1 SGHRS, CDR2 YFSETQ. The CDR3, as DNA: TGCGCCAGCAGCTTGGATGGTCAGGGGGCGAAGACCCAGTACTTC. Translating it yields CASSLDGQGAKTQYF.

This clone was seen more than once but under ten times. This chain links TRBV27 with TRBJ1-2, with D perhaps matching TRBD1 (6 bases). The CDR3 length is 13 residues. V was clipped by 1 base and J by 6 bases, with 9 bases between them. The germline V gene has CDR1 MNHEY and CDR2 SMNVEV (reference sequence). The CDR3 here is CASSLWGLDGYTF. The CDR3 coding sequence is TGTGCCAGCAGTTTATGGGGGCTAGATGGCTACACCTTC.

J is TRBJ1-4 and V is TRBV10-3; D may be TRBD1 (6 bases). The CDR3 covers 14 residues. In germline, CDR1 is ENHRY, CDR2 SYGVKD. The germline V and J ends were trimmed by 4 bases and 5 bases, with 11 bases remaining between them. CDR3 sequence: CAISAGQPNEKLFF. The CDR3, as DNA: TGTGCCATCAGTGCCGGACAGCCAAATGAAAAACTGTTTTTT.

The chain is built from TRBV28 and TRBJ1-2; D may be TRBD1 (6 bases). There are 13 residues in the CDR3. With 6 bases removed from V and 4 bases from J, the gap between germline ends came to 12 bases. Germline V gene data show CDR1 as MDHEN and CDR2 as SYDVKM. The CDR3, as DNA: TGTGCCAGCAGCTCAGGGGAGGGCTATGGCTACACCTTC. Residues: CASSSGEGYGYTF.

V usage is TRBV9 and J usage is TRBJ2-1, with D perhaps TRBD2 (5 bases). Germline CDR1 is SGDLS and CDR2 is YYNGEE. Deletions cut 1 base from V and 5 bases from J, with 13 bases between. CDR3 length: 15 amino acids. CDR3 DNA: TGTGCCAGCAGCGTATCCCCTAGCCCGGACAATGAGCAGTTCTTC. Translating it yields CASSVSPSPDNEQFF.

The V call is TRBV7-3, the J call TRBJ2-1; no firm D call. This CDR3 spans 15 amino acids. V lost 5 bases and J lost 3, with 14 bases in between. Germline V lookup: CDR1 SGHTA, CDR2 FQGTGA. The CDR3 loop reads CASSPASADYNEQFF. The DNA of the CDR3 is TGTGCCAGCAGCCCCGCCTCCGCGGACTACAATGAGCAGTTCTTC.

The J gene is TRBJ2-2, the V gene TRBV4-3, with 9 bases matching TRBD2. V shed 0 bases, J shed 9 bases, and the junction held 11 bases outside the gene matches. This CDR3 comprises 17 residues. Per the germline V gene, CDR1 is LGHNA and CDR2 is YSLEER. The chain's CDR3 is CASSQDGPASGTRELFF. The CDR3 nucleotides read TGCGCCAGCAGCCAAGATGGCCCGGCTAGCGGGACGAGGGAGCTGTTTTTT.

The chain links TRBV28 to TRBJ1-4, with D hard to call. The germline V gene has CDR1 MDHEN and CDR2 SYDVKM. The CDR3 covers 12 residues. Trimming removed 10 bases at V and 8 bases at J, with 14 bases between. CDR3 nucleotides: TGTGCCACCATCCGCCCGGGGGAAAAACTGTTTTTT. As protein: CATIRPGEKLFF.

The chain's CDR3 is CASSYGAEQYV. The CDR3 region has the DNA TGTGCCAGCAGTTATGGGGCCGAGCAGTACGTC. The chain uses TRBV6-5 and TRBJ2-7, with D possibly being TRBD1 (5 bases). V was trimmed by 3 bases and J by 6 bases, leaving 6 bases between them. The CDR3 is made up of 11 amino acids. Germline V lookup: CDR1 MNHEY, CDR2 SVGAGI.

Only one count was recorded for this clone. The CDR3 is CASTGLAVGTGELFF. In nucleotides, the CDR3 is TGTGCCAGCACCGGACTAGCGGTTGGGACCGGGGAGCTGTTTTTT. The V and J genes are TRBV2 and TRBJ2-2, with 10 bases fitting TRBD2. Germline trimming cut 7 bases from V and 5 bases from J; bases unmatched to any gene: 7. This CDR3 is built from 15 residues. CDR1 is SNHLY and CDR2 is FYNNEI in the germline V gene.

This clone has just one count. V gene TRBV6-6 combines with J gene TRBJ1-1, with 8 bases matching TRBD1. The J segment lost 0 bases and the V segment lost 5 bases, leaving 17 bases of the junction unmatched. CDR1 and CDR2 from the germline V gene are MNHNY and SVGAGI (reference sequence). The CDR3 is made up of 19 amino acids. The CDR3 coding sequence is TGTGCCAGCAGTCGACCTACCAGGGGGCTCCCCCCCATGAACACTGAAGCTTTCTTT. Translated, it gives CASSRPTRGLPPMNTEAFF.

The rearrangement uses TRBV6-1 and TRBJ1-3; 7 bases line up with TRBD1. The CDR3 is 16 residues long. Germline V gives CDR1 MNHNS, CDR2 SASEGT. J was trimmed by 1 base and V by 3 bases; bases with no gene match: 6. The CDR3 loop reads CASSDGTAASGNTIYF. The CDR3 DNA sequence: TGTGCCAGCAGTGACGGGACAGCCGCGTCTGGAAACACCATATATTTT.

The V and J genes are TRBV9 and TRBJ1-6; 9 bases are a match to TRBD1. In germline, CDR1 is SGDLS, CDR2 YYNGEE. The V gene end was trimmed by 3 bases and the J gene end by 7 bases; junction bases not matched to a gene: 8. The CDR3 runs 16 residues. DNA for the CDR3: TGTGCCAGCAGCGCCCAACAGGGGGCGAGGAATTCACCCCTCCACTTT. Translated: CASSAQQGARNSPLHF.

The CDR3 DNA follows: TGTGCCAGTAGGCTGGGGCAGGTGGGGAACACTGAAGCTTTCTTT. The encoded protein is CASRLGQVGNTEAFF. This chain uses TRBV19 with TRBJ1-1, with D possibly TRBD1 on 5 matching bases. The germline CDR1 and CDR2 sequences are LNHDA and SQIVND (reference sequence). The CDR3 contains 15 residues. With 6 bases removed from V and 1 base from J, the gap between germline ends came to 15 bases. The variable domain in full, completed from reference TRBV19 and TRBJ1-1, reads DGGITQSPKYLFRKEGQNVTLSCEQNLNHDAMYWYRQDPGQGLRLIYYSQIVNDFQKGDIAEGYSVSREKKESFPLTVTSAQKNPTAFYLCASRLGQVGNTEAFFGQGTRLTVV.

The genes are TRBV10-3 and TRBJ1-3; TRBD1 is a possible D gene (6 bases). V shed 10 bases and J shed 0 bases, with 13 bases lying between them. Germline CDR1 is ENHRY and CDR2 is SYGVKD. The CDR3 has 14 residues. CDR3 region: CATRGRGSGNTIYF. In DNA form, the CDR3 reads TGTGCCACCCGGGGCAGGGGCTCTGGAAACACCATATATTTT.